These T cell receptor beta chains were read from a single sample in a study of shared clonotypes between healthy human individuals. The assay was immunoSEQ multiplex PCR, and TCRdb's table has in-frame clones only and misses some. Here the sample spans about 2.1 million clones, around 95% being singletons. What was sequenced was naive CD8+ T cells from PBMCs. The source is a man between 18 and 35 years old in good health. Some clones in this sample may be carry-over from other donors' samples. The CDR3 runs from the conserved cysteine through the conserved F or W. A D gene is named only where the DNA matches it firmly. A clone size is listed for some rows: how often the clone was seen (once, few, many), or a class if it is expanded.

d_gene	j_gene	abundance	v_gene	CDR3aa	CDR3nt
.	TRBJ2-1	.	TRBV4-1	CASGIRSYNEQFF	TGCGCCAGCGGTATACGCTCCTACAATGAGCAGTTCTTC
TRBD1	TRBJ1-3	.	TRBV9	CASSGRGQAGNTIYF	TGTGCCAGCAGCGGAAGGGGACAGGCTGGAAACACCATATATTTT
TRBD2	TRBJ2-7	.	TRBV28	CASSLFRAGEGYEQYF	TGTGCCAGCAGTTTATTTAGAGCGGGAGAGGGCTACGAGCAGTACTTC
.	TRBJ2-7	.	TRBV5-4	CASTLGGVNKYEQYF	TGTGCCAGCACCCTGGGGGGAGTAAATAAGTACGAGCAGTACTTC
.	TRBJ1-2	.	TRBV19	CASSSRDYGYTF	TGTGCCAGTAGTAGTCGCGACTATGGCTACACCTTC
.	TRBJ2-5	few	TRBV11-2	CASSNGETQYF	TGTGCCAGCAGCAACGGGGAGACCCAGTACTTC
TRBD1	TRBJ2-7	.	TRBV27	CASSLRGRGILYEQYF	TGTGCCAGCAGTTTAAGGGGCAGGGGGATTCTCTACGAGCAGTACTTC
.	TRBJ1-4	.	TRBV15	CATSTNLGGLLNEKLFF	TGTGCCACCAGCACAAACCTTGGGGGACTTCTTAATGAAAAACTGTTTTTT
.	TRBJ2-1	.	TRBV9	CASSVVVGGTNEQFF	TGTGCCAGCAGCGTAGTAGTGGGAGGGACAAATGAGCAGTTCTTC
.	TRBJ2-5	.	TRBV2	CAGQARDRGRAQETQYF	TGTGCCGGCCAAGCAAGAGACAGAGGTCGAGCACAAGAGACCCAGTACTTC
.	TRBJ2-2	.	TRBV30	CAWGENTGELFF	TGTGCCTGGGGGGAGAACACCGGGGAGCTGTTTTTT
.	TRBJ2-3	once	TRBV10-1	CASSELANGDTQYF	TGCGCCAGCAGTGAGTTGGCAAACGGGGATACGCAGTATTTT
TRBD2	TRBJ2-6	.	TRBV4-1	CASSHREGLAGTSGANVLTF	TGCGCCAGCAGCCATAGGGAGGGACTAGCGGGGACCTCTGGGGCCAACGTCCTGACTTTC
.	TRBJ2-7	.	TRBV5-6	CASSLSDGRFFYEQYF	TGTGCCAGCAGCTTATCGGACGGACGTTTTTTCTACGAGCAGTACTTC
.	TRBJ1-5	.	TRBV19	CASSIPGPQHF	TGTGCCAGTAGTATACCGGGACCCCAGCATTTT
.	TRBJ2-2	.	TRBV7-9	CASSLQRGGELFF	TGTGCCAGCAGCTTGCAACGGGGAGGGGAGCTGTTTTTT
TRBD1	TRBJ2-5	.	TRBV4-3	CASSKGTGLYQETQYF	TGCGCCAGCAGCAAAGGGACAGGGCTGTACCAAGAGACCCAGTACTTC
.	TRBJ1-2	.	TRBV13	CASSLGEGLDYGYTF	TGTGCCAGCAGCTTAGGCGAGGGATTGGACTATGGCTACACCTTC
.	TRBJ2-4	.	TRBV6-1	CASKNPRGVYIQYF	TGTGCCAGCAAAAACCCGAGAGGCGTGTACATTCAGTACTTC
TRBD2	TRBJ2-1	.	TRBV18	CASSPKREPTYNEQFF	TGTGCCAGCTCACCTAAGCGGGAACCGACCTACAATGAGCAGTTCTTC
TRBD1	TRBJ2-7	.	TRBV28	CASSSPGQGVGIGEQYF	TGTGCCAGCAGTTCCCCGGGACAGGGGGTTGGGATCGGCGAGCAGTACTTC
.	TRBJ2-7	.	TRBV5-1	CASSSGYEQYF	TGCGCCAGCAGTTCAGGGTATGAGCAGTACTTC
TRBD2	TRBJ2-7	.	TRBV30	CAWSVRGSSWYEQYF	TGTGCCTGGAGTGTACGCGGGAGCTCTTGGTACGAGCAGTACTTC
.	TRBJ2-2	.	TRBV5-1	CASSDLRQVAGAGELFF	TGCGCCAGCAGCGACCTACGACAAGTGGCCGGAGCCGGGGAGCTGTTTTTT
.	TRBJ2-5	.	TRBV13	CASTIGGKETQYF	TGTGCCAGCACAATAGGTGGGAAAGAGACCCAGTACTTC
TRBD1	TRBJ1-3	.	TRBV10-3	CAISEPGTGGSSGNTIYF	TGTGCCATCAGTGAGCCAGGGACAGGTGGGAGCTCTGGAAACACCATATATTTT
TRBD1	TRBJ1-2	.	TRBV6-5	CASSRQGPPYGYTF	TGTGCCAGCAGTAGACAGGGGCCGCCGTATGGCTACACCTTC
.	TRBJ1-1	few	TRBV27	CASSHGTEAFF	TGTGCCAGCAGTCATGGGACAGAAGCTTTCTTT
.	TRBJ2-7	.	TRBV6-5	CASSYSMGTQVYEQYF	TGTGCCAGCAGTTACTCGATGGGGACCCAGGTCTACGAGCAGTACTTC
.	TRBJ2-7	.	TRBV19	CASSMGRRLAGEQYF	TGTGCCAGTAGTATGGGACGCCGTTTAGCTGGTGAGCAGTACTTC
.	TRBJ2-7	.	TRBV30	CAWSVSGAEQYF	TGTGCCTGGAGTGTCTCGGGAGCCGAGCAGTACTTC
.	TRBJ2-7	.	TRBV27	CASSTLAGGGEQYF	TGTGCCAGCAGCACCCTCGCTGGGGGCGGAGAGCAGTACTTC
TRBD2	TRBJ2-5	.	TRBV5-6	CASSFSTSGIEETQYF	TGTGCCAGCAGCTTCTCGACTAGCGGGATAGAAGAGACCCAGTACTTC
TRBD2	TRBJ2-5	.	TRBV6-5	CASSGREETQYF	TGTGCCAGCAGCGGGAGGGAAGAGACCCAGTACTTC
TRBD1	TRBJ1-3	.	TRBV11-2	CASRDRGGDYNFSGNTIYF	TGTGCCAGCAGGGATCGAGGGGGCGATTACAATTTCTCTGGAAACACCATATATTTT
.	TRBJ1-1	.	TRBV7-8	CASSLASGSTEAFF	TGTGCCAGCAGCTTAGCTTCCGGGAGTACTGAAGCTTTCTTT
.	TRBJ2-7	.	TRBV9	CASSAEIAGDEQYF	TGTGCCAGCAGCGCCGAGATTGCGGGCGACGAGCAGTACTTC
.	TRBJ2-3	.	TRBV13	CASSPGREGQYF	TGTGCCAGCAGCCCTGGGAGAGAGGGGCAGTATTTT
TRBD2	TRBJ2-1	once	TRBV4-3	CASSQTGTSGRFGYNEQFF	TGCGCCAGCAGCCAAACCGGGACTAGCGGGAGGTTCGGCTACAATGAGCAGTTCTTC
TRBD2	TRBJ2-1	once	TRBV9	CASSVGRERNEQFF	TGTGCCAGCAGCGTAGGGCGGGAGAGGAATGAGCAGTTCTTC
TRBD1	TRBJ2-7	.	TRBV19	CASSIRDSLSYEQYF	TGTGCCAGTAGTATACGGGACAGTCTTTCCTACGAGCAGTACTTC
.	TRBJ2-1	.	TRBV9	CASSVEEGGILDNEQFF	TGTGCCAGCAGCGTAGAGGAGGGAGGAATTTTGGACAATGAGCAGTTCTTC
.	TRBJ1-2	once	TRBV5-6	CASSPGPKGNTFYGYTF	TGTGCCAGCAGCCCCGGCCCTAAGGGGAATACTTTCTATGGCTACACCTTC
.	TRBJ1-4	.	TRBV28	CASRGGEKLFF	TGTGCCAGCCGGGGGGGAGAAAAACTGTTTTTT
TRBD2	TRBJ2-7	.	TRBV30	CAWSVLDGRRNEQYF	TGTGCCTGGAGTGTACTTGACGGGAGGAGGAACGAGCAGTACTTC
.	TRBJ2-7	few	TRBV28	CASSFGAYEQYF	TGTGCCAGCAGTTTTGGGGCCTACGAGCAGTACTTC
TRBD1	TRBJ1-1	.	TRBV6-5	CASNTQGSSTEAFF	TGTGCCAGCAACACACAGGGGTCCTCCACTGAAGCTTTCTTT
.	TRBJ1-4	once	TRBV7-8	CATTQGLTGKLFF	TGTGCCACCACCCAGGGCCTCACCGGAAAACTGTTTTTT
.	TRBJ2-1	.	TRBV5-6	CASSLVGEQFF	TGTGCCAGCAGCTTGGTTGGTGAGCAGTTCTTC
.	TRBJ2-4	.	TRBV13	CASSLGLAGGAKNIQYF	TGTGCCAGCAGCTTAGGTCTGGCAGGCGGGGCCAAAAACATTCAGTACTTC
.	TRBJ2-1	.	TRBV7-9	CASNARANNEQFF	TGTGCCAGCAATGCCCGGGCCAACAATGAGCAGTTCTTC
.	TRBJ2-1	.	TRBV27	CASSLSSGSTYNEQFF	TGTGCCAGCAGTTTATCTTCCGGGAGTACCTACAATGAGCAGTTCTTC